Listed here are 5 T cell receptor beta chains from one sample, sequenced in a study of T cell responses to AZD1222 COVID-19 vaccine. This table comes from immunoSEQ multiplex PCR, and its TCRdb copy is limited to in-frame clones, with some not included. The sample yields fewer than 75,000 clones, 75% to 95% seen once. The sequencing used peripheral blood, collected 28 days after the second dose of the MenACWY control vaccine. The receptors come from an adult who received the MenACWY meningococcal vaccine as a control.

In this sample, this clone turned up once. The chain combines TRBV25-1 with TRBJ1-1; D gene ambiguous. Trimming left V 5 bases short and J 0 bases short, with 10 bases between. This CDR3 region has 14 residues. Germline CDR1 and CDR2: MGHDK and SYGVNS. CDR3 sequence (DNA): TGTGCCAGCAGTTCGTCGACCCTGAACACTGAAGCTTTCTTT. Its protein product is CASSSSTLNTEAFF.

The chain is built from TRBV3-1 (or the pseudogene TRBV3-2) and TRBJ1-3; D gene ambiguous. Germline V gene sequence: CDR1 LGHDT, CDR2 YNNKEL (reference sequence). Between the trimmed V and J ends, which lost 6 bases and 0 bases, there was a span of 12 bases. The CDR3 is made up of 15 amino acids. The CDR3 bases are TGTGCCAGCAGTACGACACGGAGCTCTGGAAACACCATATATTTT. As protein: CASSTTRSSGNTIYF.

The genes are TRBV6-5 and TRBJ2-1; either TRBD1 or TRBD2 may supply D (5 bases each). Per germline, CDR1 MNHEY and CDR2 SVGAGI. With 2 bases removed from V and 2 bases from J, the gap between germline ends came to 13 bases. The CDR3 is 16 amino acids. CDR3 DNA sequence: TGTGCCAGCAGTTACAGGGTTGGGGGTACCTACAATGAGCAGTTCTTC. Translated: CASSYRVGGTYNEQFF.

For this clone: A read error may account for a junction end that differs from germline. CDR3 sequence: CASSATSLDRDF. Written as DNA, the CDR3 is TGTGCCAGCAGCGCCACAAGTCTGGACAGAGACTTC. The chain links TRBV28 to TRBJ2-7; tentatively, D is TRBD1 (6 bases). This CDR3 has 12 residues. CDR1 and CDR2 from the germline V gene are MDHEN and SYDVKM.

V gene TRBV11-2 combines with J gene TRBJ2-3; TRBD2 agrees at 14 bases. CDR3 length: 18 residues. The germline gives CDR1 SGHAT, CDR2 FQNNGV. V shed 0 bases and J 10 bases; nucleotides not matched to a gene: 12. The CDR3 region is CASSLDPPGLAGDPAQYF. CDR3 DNA: TGTGCCAGCAGCTTAGATCCCCCGGGACTAGCGGGAGACCCGGCGCAGTATTTT.